The entry below describes one TCR beta chain. Antigen: not known. The CD45RO-CCR7+CD27+CD95- phenotype denoted naive CD8+ T cells. These data are taken from a study of CXCR3-negative and CXCR3-positive naive CD8 T cells. Overall study findings and caveats: The TRB CDR3s that CXCR3-positive naive cells carried were more hydrophobic than those of CXCR3-negative naive cells. In naive cells, CXCR3-negative and CXCR3-positive subsets had similar TRBV-TRBJ usage; memory cells differed.

Via 5' RACE with UMI labels, TRB cDNA libraries were prepared. TCRdb reprocessed the 5' RACE reads, keeping one entry per CDR3 protein, no DNA. The sample yields about 150,000 distinct CDR3 sequences, of which the top ten take up about 0.48%. There are 14 residues in the CDR3. Germline V gives CDR1 MNHEY, CDR2 SVGAGI. V usage is TRBV6-5 and J usage is TRBJ1-5; without DNA, the TCRdb call of TRBD1 cannot be checked. Material for sequencing was naive CXCR3+ CD8+ T cells from blood. Subset noted: CD45RO-CCR7+CD27+CD95- naive CD8+ T cells expressing CXCR3 (TNR3+). This receptor was identified in a human donor in good health. Some clones in this sample may be carry-over from other donors' samples. Here the CDR3 reads CASSPGWGNQPQHF.